This is a list of T cell receptor beta chains from one sample in a study of shared T cell receptors in the human thymus. Produced via immunoSEQ multiplex PCR; TCRdb's table is partial and in-frame only. The table shows 720,000 or so clones, with approximately 85% occurring only once. This same sample was also taken into another study, of human thymus T cells.

The sequencing input was thymocytes. The receptors shown here come from a girl in the first two years of life with a congenital heart defect. Each CDR3 is given with its conserved first and last residue. D genes are given only for firm matches. Expanded clones get a size class; other rows say once, few or many, or leave the size out.

CDR3 DNA	CDR3 protein	V gene	J gene	clone size	D gene
TGCAGCGGGGGGTGGGGGCCTTGGGCCATCAATGAGCAGTTCTTC	CSGGWGPWAINEQFF	TRBV29-1	TRBJ2-1	few	NA
TGTGCCAGCAGTTACCGGACAGGGGGTCTCAGGGAGCAGTACTTC	CASSYRTGGLREQYF	TRBV27	TRBJ2-7	NA	TRBD1
TGTGTAACAGCGAGGGACACCACTAGCACAGATACGCAGTATTTT	CVTARDTTSTDTQYF	TRBV6-5	TRBJ2-3	NA	NA
TGTGCCAGCAGCTCGGGACTAGCGAAAGATACGCAGTATTTT	CASSSGLAKDTQYF	TRBV7-3	TRBJ2-3	NA	TRBD2
TGTGCCGCGTCCCCGACAGCCCAATATGGCTACACCTTC	CAASPTAQYGYTF	TRBV6-1	TRBJ1-2	few	NA
TGCGCCAGCAGCCAAGATAGGGGAAGTGGGGGGGAGACCCAGTACTTC	CASSQDRGSGGETQYF	TRBV4-1	TRBJ2-5	NA	NA
TGTGCCAGCACGCGTTCGGGGACAGGAGATTTTCCCTACGAGCAGTACTTC	CASTRSGTGDFPYEQYF	TRBV2	TRBJ2-7	once	TRBD1
TGCGCCAGCAGCCAAGAGGTGGAGCTGCGAGAAAAACTGTTTTTT	CASSQEVELREKLFF	TRBV4-1	TRBJ1-4	NA	NA
TGCGCCAGCAGCCAAGAGACAGGGGATTTAGCCAAAAACATTCAGTACTTC	CASSQETGDLAKNIQYF	TRBV4-1	TRBJ2-4	NA	TRBD1
TGTGCCAGCTCACCAGCACAAAAGTCCTTCACCGGGGAGCTGTTTTTT	CASSPAQKSFTGELFF	TRBV18	TRBJ2-2	NA	NA
TGCGCCAGCAGCGGTATGGACAGGGGGCGAACCTCTGAAGCTTTCTTT	CASSGMDRGRTSEAFF	TRBV5-1	TRBJ1-1	NA	TRBD1
TGCGCCAGCAGGGGGGGGGCGACATTCCCCGAGCAGTACTTC	CASRGGATFPEQYF	TRBV5-1	TRBJ2-7	NA	NA
TGTGCCAGCAGCCCCTCATGGGACTACGAGCAGTACTTC	CASSPSWDYEQYF	TRBV5-6	TRBJ2-7	NA	NA